One and the same sample provided the 2 T cell receptor beta chains below, sequenced in a study of blood T cell repertoires in COVID-19. Using immunoSEQ multiplex PCR, the repertoire was profiled, and TCRdb retains in-frame clones only, with some absent. The top ten clones hold less than 11% of a sample with roughly 300,000 clones, approximately 90% of them seen once. The source material was PBMCs or T cells enriched from blood (not recorded which). The receptors here all came from a woman between 18 and 29 years old who had recovered from COVID-19.

The chain has TRBV7-9 and TRBJ1-3, with 8 bases identical to TRBD1. The CDR3 totals 14 residues. The ends lost 4 bases at V and 4 bases at J; junction bases unmatched: 3. Germline lookup yields CDR1 SEHNR and CDR2 FQNEAQ (reference sequence). In nucleotides, the CDR3 is TGTGCCAGCAGCTACGGGACAGGCGGAAACACCATATATTTT. This gives the protein CASSYGTGGNTIYF.

In its sample, this clone was seen once. The chain uses TRBV7-9 and TRBJ2-1; TRBD2 is a possible D gene (6 bases). V was clipped by 5 bases and J by 2 bases, with 13 bases between them. The CDR3 contains 15 residues. The germline gives CDR1 SEHNR, CDR2 FQNEAQ (reference sequence). The CDR3 nucleotides read TGTGCCAGCAGCCAAGCTAGCGACCCCTACAATGAGCAGTTCTTC. Encoded protein: CASSQASDPYNEQFF.